These T cell receptor beta chains were read from a single sample in a study of cytotoxic CD8 clonotypes in ibrutinib-treated CLL. Repertoires were generated with immunoSEQ multiplex PCR, while TCRdb's copy carries only in-frame clones and drops some. The sample includes some 65,000 clones, approximately 57% seen only once; the top ten take over 12%. Here the sequenced sample was PBMCs, taken after 12 months of ibrutinib treatment. The source of these receptors is a human donor with chronic lymphocytic leukemia. Both conserved end residues are part of each CDR3. D genes are given only for firm matches. Where a row states a size, it is once, few, many or the class of an expanded clone; other rows omit it.

V gene	D gene	J gene	clone size	CDR3 protein	CDR3 DNA
TRBV5-4	TRBD2	TRBJ2-1	NA	CASTPLAGGSNEQFF	TGTGCCAGCACACCACTAGCGGGAGGGAGCAATGAGCAGTTCTTC
TRBV15	TRBD2	TRBJ2-7	once	CATSLEPGLAGYEQYF	TGTGCCACCAGCCTCGAACCAGGACTAGCGGGCTACGAGCAGTACTTC
TRBV6-5	NA	TRBJ2-1	NA	CASSRGGGEQFF	TGTGCCAGCAGCCGGGGAGGGGGTGAGCAGTTCTTC
TRBV28	NA	TRBJ1-2	once	CASSLGQGFVYGYTF	TGTGCCAGCAGTTTAGGGCAGGGATTCGTCTATGGCTACACCTTC
TRBV10-3	TRBD2	TRBJ2-3	NA	CAIRGLVTDTQYF	TGTGCCATCAGGGGACTAGTCACAGATACGCAGTATTTT
TRBV5-1	NA	TRBJ1-1	many	CASSFGNMDTEAFF	TGCGCCAGCAGCTTCGGGAATATGGACACTGAAGCTTTCTTT
TRBV4-2	NA	TRBJ2-5	few	CASSQGGQETQYF	TGTGCCAGCAGCCAGGGCGGTCAAGAGACCCAGTACTTC
TRBV11-2	TRBD2	TRBJ2-1	NA	CASSTRLAGHYEQFF	TGTGCCAGCAGCACCCGACTAGCGGGACATTATGAGCAGTTCTTC
TRBV4-1	NA	TRBJ1-5	NA	CASSQDGAGRQPQHF	TGCGCCAGCAGCCAAGATGGGGCGGGGAGGCAGCCCCAGCATTTT
TRBV7-8	NA	TRBJ1-3	NA	CASSLVGGTGNTIYF	TGTGCCAGCAGCTTAGTTGGGGGAACTGGAAACACCATATATTTT
TRBV28	TRBD2	TRBJ2-7	NA	CASSSPSRGRVGDEQYF	TGTGCCAGCAGTTCCCCCTCTAGAGGGAGGGTAGGCGACGAGCAGTACTTC